These T cell receptor beta chains were read from a single sample in a study of CD8 T cells in ankylosing spondylitis. Each CDR3 protein is one row after TCRdb ran MiXCR on the 5' RACE reads. This sample carries roughly 230,000 distinct CDR3 sequences, 8% to 10% of them seen once, and the ten largest clones take around 4.8%. Material: blood, either unsorted or a sorted T cell fraction (not recorded which). Every receptor here comes from a female donor with ankylosing spondylitis or in good health (not recorded which). Both conserved end residues are part of each CDR3. The size field reads once, few, many or a size class.

v_gene: TRBV20-1
abundance: many
CDR3aa: CSARNLGQETQYF

v_gene: TRBV19
abundance: many
CDR3aa: CASSFLDQTQYF

v_gene: TRBV15
abundance: many
CDR3aa: CATSRDYINAWFTSTDTQYF

v_gene: TRBV4-3
abundance: many
CDR3aa: CASSQGGTEILSSYNEQFF

v_gene: TRBV19
abundance: many
CDR3aa: CASSIRGLAAGAEQFF

v_gene: TRBV3-1
abundance: many
CDR3aa: CASSQEAPSATYNEQFF

v_gene: TRBV12-3/TRBV12-4
abundance: many
CDR3aa: CASTLDRNTIYF

v_gene: TRBV20-1
abundance: many
CDR3aa: CSASNTGFPYGYTF

v_gene: TRBV7-7
abundance: many
CDR3aa: CASSLEAGERETQYF

v_gene: TRBV7-2
abundance: many
CDR3aa: CASSGRTSGSRDEQFF